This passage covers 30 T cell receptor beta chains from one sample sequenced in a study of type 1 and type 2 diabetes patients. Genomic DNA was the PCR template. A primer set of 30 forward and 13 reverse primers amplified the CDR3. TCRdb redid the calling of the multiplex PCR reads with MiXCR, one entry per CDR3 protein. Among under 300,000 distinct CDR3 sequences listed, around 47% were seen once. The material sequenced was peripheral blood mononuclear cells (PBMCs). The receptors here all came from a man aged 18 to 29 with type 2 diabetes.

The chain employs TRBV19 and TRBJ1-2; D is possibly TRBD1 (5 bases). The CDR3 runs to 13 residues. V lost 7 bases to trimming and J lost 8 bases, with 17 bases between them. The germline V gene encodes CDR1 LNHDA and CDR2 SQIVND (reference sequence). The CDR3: CASTDTGAGGYTF. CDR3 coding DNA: TGTGCCAGTACCGATACTGGGGCAGGGGGCTACACCTTC. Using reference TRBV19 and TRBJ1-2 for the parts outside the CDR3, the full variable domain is DGGITQSPKYLFRKEGQNVTLSCEQNLNHDAMYWYRQDPGQGLRLIYYSQIVNDFQKGDIAEGYSVSREKKESFPLTVTSAQKNPTAFYLCASTDTGAGGYTFGSGTRLTVV.

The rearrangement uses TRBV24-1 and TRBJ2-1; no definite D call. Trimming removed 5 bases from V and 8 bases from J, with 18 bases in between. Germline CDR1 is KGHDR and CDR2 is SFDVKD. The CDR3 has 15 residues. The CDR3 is CATSAVRETSDEQFF. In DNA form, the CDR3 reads TGTGCCACCAGTGCCGTTCGTGAAACGAGCGATGAGCAGTTCTTC.

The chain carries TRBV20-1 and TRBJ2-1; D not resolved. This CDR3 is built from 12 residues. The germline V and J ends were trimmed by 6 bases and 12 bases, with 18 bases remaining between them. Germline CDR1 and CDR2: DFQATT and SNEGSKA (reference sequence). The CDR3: CSARLDWSGQFF. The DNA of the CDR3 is TGCAGTGCCCGCCTTGATTGGTCGGGGCAGTTCTTC.

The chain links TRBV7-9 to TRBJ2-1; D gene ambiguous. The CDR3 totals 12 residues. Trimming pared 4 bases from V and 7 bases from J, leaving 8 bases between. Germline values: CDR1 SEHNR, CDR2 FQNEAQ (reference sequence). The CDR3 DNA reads TGTGCCAGCAGCTATCTGGCAAATGAGCAGTTCTTC. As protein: CASSYLANEQFF.

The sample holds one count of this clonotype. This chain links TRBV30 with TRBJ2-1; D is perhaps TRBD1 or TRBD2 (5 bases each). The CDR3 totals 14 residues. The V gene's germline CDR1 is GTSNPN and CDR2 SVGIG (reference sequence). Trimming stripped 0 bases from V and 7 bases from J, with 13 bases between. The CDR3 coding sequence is TGTGCCTGGAGTGTAAAAGTGGGGGTAAATGAGCAGTTCTTC. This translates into CAWSVKVGVNEQFF.

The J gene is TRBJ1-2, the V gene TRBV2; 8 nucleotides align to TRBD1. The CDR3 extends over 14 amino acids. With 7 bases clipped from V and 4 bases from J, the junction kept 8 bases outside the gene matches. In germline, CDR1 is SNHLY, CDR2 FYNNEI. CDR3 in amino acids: CASTTPDRVYGYTF. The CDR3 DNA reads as TGTGCCAGCACCACCCCGGACAGGGTCTATGGCTACACCTTC.

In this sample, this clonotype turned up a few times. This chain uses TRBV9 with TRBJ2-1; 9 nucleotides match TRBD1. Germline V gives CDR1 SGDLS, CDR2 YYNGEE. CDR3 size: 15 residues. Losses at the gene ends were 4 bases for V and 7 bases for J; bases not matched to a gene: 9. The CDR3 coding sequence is TGTGCCAGCAGCCCTCCGGGACAGGGATGGAATGAGCAGTTCTTC. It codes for CASSPPGQGWNEQFF.

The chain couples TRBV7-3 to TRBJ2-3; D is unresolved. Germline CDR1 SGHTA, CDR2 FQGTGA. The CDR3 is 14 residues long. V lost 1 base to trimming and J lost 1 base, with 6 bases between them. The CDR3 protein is CASSLSVGTDTQYF. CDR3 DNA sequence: TGTGCCAGCAGCTTAAGTGTTGGCACAGATACGCAGTATTTT. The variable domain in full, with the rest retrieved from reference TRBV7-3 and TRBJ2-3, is GAGVSQTPSNKVTEKGKYVELRCDPISGHTALYWYRQSLGQGPEFLIYFQGTGAADDSGLPNDRFFAVRPEGSVSTLKIQRTERGDSAVYLCASSLSVGTDTQYFGPGTRLTVL.

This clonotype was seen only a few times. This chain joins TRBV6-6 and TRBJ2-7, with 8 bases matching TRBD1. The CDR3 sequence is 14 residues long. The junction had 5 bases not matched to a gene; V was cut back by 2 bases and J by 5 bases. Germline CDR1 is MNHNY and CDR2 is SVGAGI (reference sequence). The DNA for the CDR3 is TGTGCCAGCAGTTACATGGGACAGGTCCACGAGCAGTACTTC. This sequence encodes CASSYMGQVHEQYF.

The CDR3 DNA reads as TGTGCCAGTCAGGGATTAGGATACGAGCAGTACTTC. This gives the protein CASQGLGYEQYF. V gene TRBV27 combines with J gene TRBJ2-7; possibly TRBD1 for D (5 bases). Germline V gene lookup returns CDR1 MNHEY and CDR2 SMNVEV (reference sequence). CDR3 length: 12 amino acids. Trimming removed 9 bases at V and 4 bases at J, with 13 bases between.

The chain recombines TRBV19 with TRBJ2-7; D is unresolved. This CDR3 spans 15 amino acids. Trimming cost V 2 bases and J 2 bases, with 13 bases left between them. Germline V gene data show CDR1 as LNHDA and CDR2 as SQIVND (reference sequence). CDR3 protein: CASSIFTDGPYEQYF. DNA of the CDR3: TGTGCCAGTAGTATATTTACCGACGGCCCCTACGAGCAGTACTTC.

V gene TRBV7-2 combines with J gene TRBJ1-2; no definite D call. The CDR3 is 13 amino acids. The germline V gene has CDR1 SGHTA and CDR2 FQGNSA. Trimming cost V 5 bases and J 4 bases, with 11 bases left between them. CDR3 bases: TGTGCCAGCAGCGAGACACCCGGCTATGGCTACACCTTC. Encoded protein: CASSETPGYGYTF.

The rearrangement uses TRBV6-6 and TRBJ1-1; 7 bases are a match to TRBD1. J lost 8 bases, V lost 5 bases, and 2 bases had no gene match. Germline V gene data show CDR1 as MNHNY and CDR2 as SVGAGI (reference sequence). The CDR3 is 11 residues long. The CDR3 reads CASSAGGEAFF. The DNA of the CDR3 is TGTGCCAGCAGTGCAGGGGGGGAAGCTTTCTTT.

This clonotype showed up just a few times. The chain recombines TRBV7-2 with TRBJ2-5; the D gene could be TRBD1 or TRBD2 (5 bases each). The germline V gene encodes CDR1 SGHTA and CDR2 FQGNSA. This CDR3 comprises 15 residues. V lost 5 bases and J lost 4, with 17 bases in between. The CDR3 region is CASSLGVTGPETQYF. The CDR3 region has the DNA TGTGCCAGCAGCCTTGGTGTTACGGGGCCAGAGACCCAGTACTTC.

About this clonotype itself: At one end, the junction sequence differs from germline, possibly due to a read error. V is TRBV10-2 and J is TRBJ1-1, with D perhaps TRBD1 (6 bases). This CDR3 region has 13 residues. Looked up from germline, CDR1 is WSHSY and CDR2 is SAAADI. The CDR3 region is CASKPGHSTEAFF. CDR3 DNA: TGTGCCAGCAAGCCGGGACATTCCACTGAAGCTTTCTTT.

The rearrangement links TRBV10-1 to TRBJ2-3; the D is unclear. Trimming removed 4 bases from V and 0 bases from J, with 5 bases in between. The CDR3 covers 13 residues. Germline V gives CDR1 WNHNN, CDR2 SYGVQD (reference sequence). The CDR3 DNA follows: TGCGCCAGCAGTGGGGCTAGCACAGATACGCAGTATTTT. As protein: CASSGASTDTQYF.

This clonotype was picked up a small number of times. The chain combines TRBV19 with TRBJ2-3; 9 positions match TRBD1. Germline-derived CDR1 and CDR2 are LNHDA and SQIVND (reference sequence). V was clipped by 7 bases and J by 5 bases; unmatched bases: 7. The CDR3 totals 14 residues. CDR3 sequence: CASTSWGQGDTQYF. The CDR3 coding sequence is TGTGCCAGTACCTCATGGGGACAGGGAGATACGCAGTATTTT.

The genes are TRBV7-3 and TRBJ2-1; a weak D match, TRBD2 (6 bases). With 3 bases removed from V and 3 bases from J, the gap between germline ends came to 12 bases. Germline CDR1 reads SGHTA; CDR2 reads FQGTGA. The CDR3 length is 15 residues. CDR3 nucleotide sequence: TGTGCCAGCAGCTTGGGGGGTTGGGGCTACAATGAGCAGTTCTTC. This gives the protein CASSLGGWGYNEQFF.

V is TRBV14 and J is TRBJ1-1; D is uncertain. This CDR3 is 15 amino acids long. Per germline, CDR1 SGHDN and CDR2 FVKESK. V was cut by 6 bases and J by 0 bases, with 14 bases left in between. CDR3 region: CASSVGTELNTEAFF. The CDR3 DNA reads TGTGCCAGCAGTGTCGGTACAGAACTGAACACTGAAGCTTTCTTT. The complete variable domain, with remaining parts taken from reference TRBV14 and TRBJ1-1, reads EAGVTQFPSHSVIEKGQTVTLRCDPISGHDNLYWYRRVMGKEIKFLLHFVKESKQDESGMPNNRFLAERTGGTYSTLKVQPAELEDSGVYFCASSVGTELNTEAFFGQGTRLTVV.

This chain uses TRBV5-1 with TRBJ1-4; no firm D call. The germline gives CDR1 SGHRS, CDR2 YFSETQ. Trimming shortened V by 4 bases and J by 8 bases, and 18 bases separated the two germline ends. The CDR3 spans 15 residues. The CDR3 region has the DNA TGCGCCAGCAGCCCATCAGGCCAAACGGGGGAAAAACTGTTTTTT. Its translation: CASSPSGQTGEKLFF.

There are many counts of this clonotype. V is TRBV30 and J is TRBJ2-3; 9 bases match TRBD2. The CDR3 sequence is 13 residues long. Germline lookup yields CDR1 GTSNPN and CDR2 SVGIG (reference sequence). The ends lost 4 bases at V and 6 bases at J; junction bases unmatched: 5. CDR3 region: CAWKASGTDTQYF. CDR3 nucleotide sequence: TGTGCCTGGAAGGCTAGCGGGACTGATACGCAGTATTTT.

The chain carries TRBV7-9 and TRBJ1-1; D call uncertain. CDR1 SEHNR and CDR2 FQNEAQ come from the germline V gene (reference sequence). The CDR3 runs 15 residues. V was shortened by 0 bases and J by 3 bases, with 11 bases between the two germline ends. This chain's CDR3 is CASSLAPGIDTEAFF. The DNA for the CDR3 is TGTGCCAGCAGCTTAGCGCCCGGGATCGACACTGAAGCTTTCTTT.

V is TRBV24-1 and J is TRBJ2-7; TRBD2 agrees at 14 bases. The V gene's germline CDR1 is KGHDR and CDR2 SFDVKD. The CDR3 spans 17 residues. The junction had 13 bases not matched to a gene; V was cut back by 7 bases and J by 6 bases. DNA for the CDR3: TGTGCCACCAGGACGATCGGACTAGCGGGAGGACCTTGCGAGCAGTACTTC. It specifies CATRTIGLAGGPCEQYF.

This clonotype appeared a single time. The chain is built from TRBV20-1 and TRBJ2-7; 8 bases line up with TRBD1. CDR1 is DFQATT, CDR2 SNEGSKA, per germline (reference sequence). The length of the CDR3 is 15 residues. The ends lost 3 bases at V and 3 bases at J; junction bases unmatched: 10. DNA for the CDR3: TGCAGTGCTAGCAGCGGACAGGGTTACCTCTACGAGCAGTACTTC. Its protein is CSASSGQGYLYEQYF.

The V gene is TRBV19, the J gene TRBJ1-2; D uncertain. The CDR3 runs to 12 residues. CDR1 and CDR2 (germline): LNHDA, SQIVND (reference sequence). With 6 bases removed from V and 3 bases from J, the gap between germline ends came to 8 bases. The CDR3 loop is CASRREDYGYTF. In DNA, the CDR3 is TGTGCCAGTAGGAGGGAGGACTATGGCTACACCTTC.

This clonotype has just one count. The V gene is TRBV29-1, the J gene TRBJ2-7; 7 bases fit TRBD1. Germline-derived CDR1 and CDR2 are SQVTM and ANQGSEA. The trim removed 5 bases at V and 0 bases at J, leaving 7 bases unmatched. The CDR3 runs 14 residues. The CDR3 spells CSVLEQGSSYEQYF. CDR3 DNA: TGCAGCGTTCTCGAACAGGGGAGCTCCTACGAGCAGTACTTC.

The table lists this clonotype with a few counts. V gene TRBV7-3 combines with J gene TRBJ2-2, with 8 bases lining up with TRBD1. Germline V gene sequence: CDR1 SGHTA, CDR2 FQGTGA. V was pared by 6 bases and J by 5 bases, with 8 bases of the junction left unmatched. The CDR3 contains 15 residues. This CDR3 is CASSLDRGRTGELFF. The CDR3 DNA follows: TGTGCCAGCAGTTTAGACAGGGGACGGACCGGGGAGCTGTTTTTT.

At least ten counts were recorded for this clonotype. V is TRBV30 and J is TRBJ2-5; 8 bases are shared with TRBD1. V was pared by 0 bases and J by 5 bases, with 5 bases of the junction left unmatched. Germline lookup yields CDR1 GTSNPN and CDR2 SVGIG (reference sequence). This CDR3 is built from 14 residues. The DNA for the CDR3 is TGTGCCTGGAGTGTACAGGGGGTTAAGGAGACCCAGTACTTC. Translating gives CAWSVQGVKETQYF.

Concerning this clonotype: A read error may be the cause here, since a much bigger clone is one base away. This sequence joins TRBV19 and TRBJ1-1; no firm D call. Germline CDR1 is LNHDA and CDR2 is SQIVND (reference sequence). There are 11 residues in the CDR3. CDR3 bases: TGTGCCAGTAGTAAGGCAGCTGAAGCTCTCTTT. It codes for CASSKAAEALF.

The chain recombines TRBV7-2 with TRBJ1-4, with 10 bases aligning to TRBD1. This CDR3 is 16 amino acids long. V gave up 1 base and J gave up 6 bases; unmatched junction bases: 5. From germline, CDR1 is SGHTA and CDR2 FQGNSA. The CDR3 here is CASSLGGGTGDEKLFF. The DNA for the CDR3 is TGTGCCAGCAGCTTAGGCGGAGGGACAGGGGATGAAAAACTGTTTTTT.